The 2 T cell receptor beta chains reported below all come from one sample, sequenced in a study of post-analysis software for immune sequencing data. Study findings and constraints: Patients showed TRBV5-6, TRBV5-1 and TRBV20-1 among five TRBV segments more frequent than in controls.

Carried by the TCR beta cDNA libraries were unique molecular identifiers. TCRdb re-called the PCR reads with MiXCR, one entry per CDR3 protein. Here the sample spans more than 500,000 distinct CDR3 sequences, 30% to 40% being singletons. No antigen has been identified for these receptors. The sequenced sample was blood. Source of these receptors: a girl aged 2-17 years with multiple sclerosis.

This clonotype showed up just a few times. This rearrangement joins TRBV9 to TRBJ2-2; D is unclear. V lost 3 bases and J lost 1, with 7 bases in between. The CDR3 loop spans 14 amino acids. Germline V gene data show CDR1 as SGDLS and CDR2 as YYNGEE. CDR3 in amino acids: CASSAQWNTGELFF. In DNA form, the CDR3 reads TGTGCCAGCAGCGCGCAGTGGAACACCGGGGAGCTGTTTTTT.

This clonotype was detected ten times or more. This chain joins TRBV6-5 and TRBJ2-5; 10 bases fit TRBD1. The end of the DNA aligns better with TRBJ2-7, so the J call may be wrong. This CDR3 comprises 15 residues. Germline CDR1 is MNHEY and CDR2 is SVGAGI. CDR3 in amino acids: CASTPLGTGVSEQYF. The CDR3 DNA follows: TGTGCCAGCACTCCGCTCGGGACAGGGGTGTCCGAGCAGTACTTC.